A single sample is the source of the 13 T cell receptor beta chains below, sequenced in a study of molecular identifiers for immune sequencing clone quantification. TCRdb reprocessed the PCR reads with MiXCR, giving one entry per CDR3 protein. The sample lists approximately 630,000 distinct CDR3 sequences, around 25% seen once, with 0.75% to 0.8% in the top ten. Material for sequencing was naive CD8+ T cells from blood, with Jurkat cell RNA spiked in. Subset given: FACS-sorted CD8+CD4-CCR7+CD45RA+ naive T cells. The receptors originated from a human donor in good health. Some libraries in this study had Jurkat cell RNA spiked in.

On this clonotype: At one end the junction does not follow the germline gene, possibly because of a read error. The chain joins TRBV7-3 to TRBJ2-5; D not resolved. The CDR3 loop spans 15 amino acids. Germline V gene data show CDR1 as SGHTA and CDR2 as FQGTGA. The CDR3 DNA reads TGTGCCAGCAGCTTTTCCCCCGGCGGCCAAGAGCCCCAGTACTTC. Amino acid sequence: CASSFSPGGQEPQYF. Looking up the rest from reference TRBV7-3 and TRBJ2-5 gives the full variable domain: GAGVSQTPSNKVTEKGKYVELRCDPISGHTALYWYRQSLGQGPEFLIYFQGTGAADDSGLPNDRFFAVRPEGSVSTLKIQRTERGDSAVYLCASSFSPGGQEPQYFGPGTRLLVL.

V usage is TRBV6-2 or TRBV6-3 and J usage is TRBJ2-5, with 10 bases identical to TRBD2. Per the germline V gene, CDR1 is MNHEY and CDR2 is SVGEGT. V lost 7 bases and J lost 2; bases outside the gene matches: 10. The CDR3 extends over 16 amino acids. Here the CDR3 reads CASNLGLAKPQETQYF. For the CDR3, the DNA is TGTGCCAGCAACCTGGGACTAGCGAAACCACAAGAGACCCAGTACTTC.

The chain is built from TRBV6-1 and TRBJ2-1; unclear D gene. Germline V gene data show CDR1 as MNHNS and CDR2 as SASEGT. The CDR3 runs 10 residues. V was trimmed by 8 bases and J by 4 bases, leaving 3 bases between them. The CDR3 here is CASLYNEQFF. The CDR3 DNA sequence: TGTGCCAGCCTGTACAATGAGCAGTTCTTC.

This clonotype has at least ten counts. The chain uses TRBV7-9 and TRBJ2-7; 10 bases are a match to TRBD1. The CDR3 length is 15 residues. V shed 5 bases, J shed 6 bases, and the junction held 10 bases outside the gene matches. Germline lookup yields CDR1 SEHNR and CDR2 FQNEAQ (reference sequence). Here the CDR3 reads CASSPRLTGGSEQYF. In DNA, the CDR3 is TGTGCCAGCAGCCCCAGGTTGACAGGGGGCTCCGAGCAGTACTTC.

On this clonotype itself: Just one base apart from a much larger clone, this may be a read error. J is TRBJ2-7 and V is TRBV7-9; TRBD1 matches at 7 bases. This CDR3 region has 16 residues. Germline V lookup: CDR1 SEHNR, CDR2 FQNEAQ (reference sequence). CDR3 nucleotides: TGTGCCAGCAGCTCCCCGTCCCGGGACAGTTCCTACGAGCAGTGCTTC. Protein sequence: CASSSPSRDSSYEQCF.

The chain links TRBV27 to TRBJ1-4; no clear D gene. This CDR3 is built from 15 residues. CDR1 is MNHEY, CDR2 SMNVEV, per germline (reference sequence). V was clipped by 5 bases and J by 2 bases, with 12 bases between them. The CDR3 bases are TGTGCCAGCAGTCCCGAGGGTCGCACTAATGAAAAACTGTTTTTT. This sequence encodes CASSPEGRTNEKLFF.

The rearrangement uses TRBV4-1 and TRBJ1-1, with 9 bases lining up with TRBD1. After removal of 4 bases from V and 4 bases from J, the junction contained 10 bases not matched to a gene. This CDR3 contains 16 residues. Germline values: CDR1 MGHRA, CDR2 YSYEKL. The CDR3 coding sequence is TGCGCCAGCAGCCTCAACCCGGGACAGGGTACCACTGAAGCTTTCTTT. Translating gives CASSLNPGQGTTEAFF.

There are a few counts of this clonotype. The CDR3 region is CASSFTGLGANVLTF. The CDR3 coding sequence is TGTGCCAGCAGTTTTACCGGGCTCGGGGCCAACGTCCTGACTTTC. The rearrangement uses TRBV27 and TRBJ2-6; D call uncertain. Trimming cost V 3 bases and J 4 bases, with 10 bases left between them. Germline CDR1 MNHEY, CDR2 SMNVEV (reference sequence). The length of the CDR3 is 15 residues.

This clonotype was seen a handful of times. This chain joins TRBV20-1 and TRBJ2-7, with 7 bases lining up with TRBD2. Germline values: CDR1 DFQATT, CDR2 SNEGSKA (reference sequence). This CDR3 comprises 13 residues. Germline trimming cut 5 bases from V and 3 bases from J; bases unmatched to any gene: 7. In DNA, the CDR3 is TGCAGTGCTGCTGGGACTACCAGCTACGAGCAGTACTTC. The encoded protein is CSAAGTTSYEQYF.

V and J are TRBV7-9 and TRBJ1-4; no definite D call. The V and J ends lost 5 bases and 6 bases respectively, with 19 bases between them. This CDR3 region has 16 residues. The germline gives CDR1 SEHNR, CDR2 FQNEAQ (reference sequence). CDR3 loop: CASSESRTLDDEKLFF. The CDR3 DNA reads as TGTGCCAGCAGCGAATCCCGGACTTTGGATGATGAAAAACTGTTTTTT.

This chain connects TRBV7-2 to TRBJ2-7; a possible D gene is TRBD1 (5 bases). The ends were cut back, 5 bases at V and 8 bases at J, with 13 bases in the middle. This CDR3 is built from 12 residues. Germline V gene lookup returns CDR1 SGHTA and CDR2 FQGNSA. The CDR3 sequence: CASSPTGGQQYF. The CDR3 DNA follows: TGTGCCAGCAGCCCCACAGGTGGCCAGCAGTACTTC.

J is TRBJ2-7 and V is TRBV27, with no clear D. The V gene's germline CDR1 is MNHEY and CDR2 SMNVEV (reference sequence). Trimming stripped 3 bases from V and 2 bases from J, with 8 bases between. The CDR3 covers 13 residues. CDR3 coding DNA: TGTGCCAGCAGTTTGAAGGACCCCTACGAGCAGTACTTC. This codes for CASSLKDPYEQYF.

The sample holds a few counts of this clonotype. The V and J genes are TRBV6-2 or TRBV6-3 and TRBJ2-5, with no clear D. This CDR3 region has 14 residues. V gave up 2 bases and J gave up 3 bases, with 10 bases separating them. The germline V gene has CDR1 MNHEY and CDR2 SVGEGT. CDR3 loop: CASSYMVAKETQYF. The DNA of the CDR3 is TGTGCCAGCAGTTACATGGTAGCCAAAGAGACCCAGTACTTC.